This T cell receptor (beta chain) was captured by sequencing in a study of blood T cells in healthy people across ages. Broader study findings: CMV status of donors was unknown, possibly confounding expanded clonotype changes.

Per-sample yields of isolated PBMCs were at least 7 million. A second PCR, run for about 7 to 11 cycles, used a sample-barcoded 5' primer plus a J-beta primer mix. TCRdb redid the calling of the 5' RACE reads with MiXCR, one entry per CDR3 protein. The sample records 900,000 to 950,000 distinct CDR3 sequences, approximately 32% being singletons. This CDR3 has 13 amino acids. CDR1 and CDR2 from the germline V gene are SGHNT and YENEEA. Trimming took 3 bases from V and 7 from J; bases not matched to a gene: 5. Details on this clonotype: As yet, its antigen is unknown.

These data also formed part of another study, on T cells of mothers and their children. That work contributes: Comparable shaping of TCR recombination output by thymic selection was observed in related and unrelated pairs. Persisting microchimeric T cell clones went undetected.

The specimen was blood. The chain recombines TRBV11-3 with TRBJ2-7, with 8 bases identical to TRBD2. The TCR was taken from a woman aged 40 to 50 in good health. CDR3 sequence: CASSFSGGREQYF. The CDR3 bases are TGTGCCAGCAGCTTCAGCGGGGGCCGGGAGCAGTACTTC.